This T cell receptor (beta chain) was captured in a study of shared clonotypes between healthy human individuals. Findings and caveats of the study: What rarefaction showed was incomplete sorted-subset sequencing despite large depth. The study sampled only blood, and tissue repertoires likely differ.

About this clone: Its antigen is unidentified.

Deep level was the assay's run setting. Sequencing used immunoSEQ multiplex PCR; TCRdb keeps in-frame clones, though not all of them. Of about 610,000 clones listed, less than 98% are singletons. V shed 4 bases and J 8 bases; nucleotides not matched to a gene: 9. Germline CDR1 and CDR2: WSHSY and SAAADI. The CDR3 is 15 amino acids. The rearrangement joins TRBV10-2 to TRBJ2-7, with 12 positions matching TRBD2. This receptor was taken from a woman aged 25 to 39 in good health. The sequenced sample was naive CD4+ T cells sorted from blood. Noted subset: CD45RA+ positively selected. The CDR3 reads CASSASGTSGYKQYF. DNA for the CDR3: TGCGCCAGCAGTGCGTCCGGGACTAGCGGGTATAAGCAGTACTTC.